The rows below give T cell receptor beta chains drawn from one sample of a study of blood T cells in healthy people across ages. TCRdb used MiXCR to reprocess the 5' RACE reads, holding one entry per CDR3 protein. The sample has over a million distinct CDR3 sequences, about 43% seen once. The specimen was blood. Every receptor here comes from a woman between 18 and 29 years old in good health. Both conserved end residues are part of each CDR3. A D gene is named only where the DNA matches it firmly. Size values are once, few and many counts, or a class for expanded clones, and some rows have none.

D: TRBD1
V: TRBV9
size: few
J: TRBJ2-3
DNA: TGTGCCAGCAGCGGGGGACAGGGAGAAGGAGATACGCAGTATTTT
CDR3: CASSGGQGEGDTQYF

D: .
V: TRBV29-1
size: few
J: TRBJ1-4
DNA: TGCAGCGTTGCGAGGGGCCAAGCAACTAATGAAAAACTGTTTTTT
CDR3: CSVARGQATNEKLFF

D: .
V: TRBV27
size: .
J: TRBJ2-7
DNA: TGTGCCAGCAGCCTAATTGGTGGGACGGAACACAATGAGCAGTACTTC
CDR3: CASSLIGGTEHNEQYF

D: TRBD2
V: TRBV5-4
size: once
J: TRBJ2-7
DNA: TGTGCCAGCAGCGACGGGACTAGCGGGGACAACGAGCAGTACTTC
CDR3: CASSDGTSGDNEQYF

D: TRBD1
V: TRBV6-1
size: .
J: TRBJ1-2
DNA: TGTGCCAGCAGTCGGGACAGGGGACAACTCTATGGCGGCTACACCTTC
CDR3: CASSRDRGQLYGGYTF

D: .
V: TRBV27
size: .
J: TRBJ2-6
DNA: TGTGCCAGCAGTTTTGGCAGTTACTCCTCTGGGGCCAACGTCCTGACTTTC
CDR3: CASSFGSYSSGANVLTF

D: TRBD1
V: TRBV5-1
size: .
J: TRBJ1-5
DNA: TGCGCCAGCAGCCCGGGACAGGGCTATCAGCCCCGGCATTTT
CDR3: CASSPGQGYQPRHF

D: .
V: TRBV7-9
size: .
J: TRBJ2-7
DNA: TGTGCCAGCAGCTTGCCGGGACCTACCTACGAGCAGTACTTC
CDR3: CASSLPGPTYEQYF

D: .
V: TRBV12-3/TRBV12-4
size: many
J: TRBJ1-1
DNA: TGTGCCAGCAGCTTTTCAGGGGCTAACACTGAAGCTTTCTTT
CDR3: CASSFSGANTEAFF

D: TRBD1
V: TRBV18
size: many
J: TRBJ1-1
DNA: TGTGCCAGCTCGGCAGGGGGTGAAGCTTTCTTT
CDR3: CASSAGGEAFF

D: .
V: TRBV2
size: .
J: TRBJ2-7
DNA: TGTGCCAGCAAGGTTCAATCAGACCTAATAGGCGAGCAGTACTTC
CDR3: CASKVQSDLIGEQYF

D: TRBD1
V: TRBV20-1
size: .
J: TRBJ2-7
DNA: TGCAGTGCTAGCCGGGACAGGGGAAATTACGAGCAGTACTTC
CDR3: CSASRDRGNYEQYF

D: .
V: TRBV20-1
size: .
J: TRBJ2-5
DNA: TGCAGTGCTAGTTCGGGGGGCAGAGAGACCCAGTACTTC
CDR3: CSASSGGRETQYF

D: TRBD2
V: TRBV11-2
size: .
J: TRBJ2-3
DNA: TGTGCCAGCAGCCCATTCCTCATAGCGGGGGGGCGGGGAGATACGCAGTATTTT
CDR3: CASSPFLIAGGRGDTQYF

D: .
V: TRBV5-1
size: .
J: TRBJ1-1
DNA: TGCGCCAGCAGCTTGTCGCTCCAGGGGAACACTGAAGCTTTCTTT
CDR3: CASSLSLQGNTEAFF

D: .
V: TRBV29-1
size: many
J: TRBJ2-1
DNA: TGCAGCGTCGGGGATCTTTACAATGAGCAGTTCTTC
CDR3: CSVGDLYNEQFF

D: .
V: TRBV2
size: .
J: TRBJ2-3
DNA: TGTGCCAGTAGTGAACAGCGAAGCACAGATACGCAGTATTTT
CDR3: CASSEQRSTDTQYF

D: .
V: TRBV10-2
size: few
J: TRBJ2-5
DNA: TGCGCCAGCAGGGTGGGGGGTTGGGAGAATGATGAGCAGTACTTC
CDR3: CASRVGGWENDEQYF

D: TRBD1
V: TRBV27
size: few
J: TRBJ2-1
DNA: TGTGCCAGCAGGATACAGGGGGAGCAGTTCTTC
CDR3: CASRIQGEQFF

D: TRBD2
V: TRBV29-1
size: few
J: TRBJ2-5
DNA: TGCAGCGTTGCGGGACTAGCGGGGGACGAAGAGACCCAGTACTTC
CDR3: CSVAGLAGDEETQYF

D: .
V: TRBV7-2
size: .
J: TRBJ2-1
DNA: TGTGCCAGCAGCTTAGTAGCGGAGCGCTACAATGAGCAGTTCTTC
CDR3: CASSLVAERYNEQFF

D: .
V: TRBV3-1
size: .
J: TRBJ2-7
DNA: TGTGCCAGCAGCCAAGGGGTAGTCAGCGAGCAGTACTTC
CDR3: CASSQGVVSEQYF

D: TRBD2
V: TRBV10-3
size: .
J: TRBJ2-1
DNA: TGTGCCATCAGGGCCGGGACTAGCGGGAGTATTTCCTACAATGAGCAGTTCTTC
CDR3: CAIRAGTSGSISYNEQFF